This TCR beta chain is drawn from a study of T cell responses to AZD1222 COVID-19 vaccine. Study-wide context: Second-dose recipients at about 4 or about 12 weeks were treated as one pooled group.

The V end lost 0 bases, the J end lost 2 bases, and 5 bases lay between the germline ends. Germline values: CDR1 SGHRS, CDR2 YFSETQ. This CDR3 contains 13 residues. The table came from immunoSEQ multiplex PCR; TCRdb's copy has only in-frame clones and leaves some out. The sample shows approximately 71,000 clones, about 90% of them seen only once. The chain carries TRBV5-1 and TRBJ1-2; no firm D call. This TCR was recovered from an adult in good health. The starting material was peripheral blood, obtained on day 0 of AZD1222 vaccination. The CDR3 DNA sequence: TGCGCCAGCAGCTTGGAACGGAACTATGGCTACACCTTC. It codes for CASSLERNYGYTF.